The 9 T cell receptor beta chains in this list originate from one sample, sequenced in a study of blood T cell repertoires in COVID-19. Clones were sequenced by immunoSEQ multiplex PCR, and TCRdb holds only the in-frame ones, with some missing. Here the sample spans fewer than 350,000 clones, roughly 90% being singletons. Sequenced input: PBMCs or T cells enriched from blood (not recorded which). Every receptor here comes from a woman between 40 and 55 years old with acute COVID-19.

The chain uses TRBV3-1 (or the pseudogene TRBV3-2) and TRBJ1-2; 8 bases agree with TRBD1. Trimming cost V 1 base and J 1 base; bases outside gene matches: 8. This CDR3 has 17 residues. The germline V gene encodes CDR1 LGHDT and CDR2 YNNKEL (reference sequence). The CDR3 DNA reads as TGTGCCAGCAGCCAAGTAACAGGGGGTCCTGTTAACTATGGCTACACCTTC. Protein product: CASSQVTGGPVNYGYTF.

The chain recombines TRBV15 with TRBJ2-1, with 7 positions matching TRBD1. V was clipped by 1 base and J by 3 bases; unmatched bases: 6. The CDR3 spans 16 residues. Germline V gives CDR1 LNHNV, CDR2 YYDKDF (reference sequence). CDR3 sequence reads: CATSRGVGQDYNEQFF. The CDR3 coding sequence is TGTGCCACCAGCAGAGGAGTCGGACAGGACTACAATGAGCAGTTCTTC.

The chain links TRBV24-1 to TRBJ2-7; weak D call: TRBD2 (5 bases). Looked up from germline, CDR1 is KGHDR and CDR2 is SFDVKD. This CDR3 spans 13 amino acids. The V and J ends lost 7 bases and 3 bases respectively, with 12 bases between them. CDR3 residues: CATSRGRNYEQYF. CDR3 nucleotides: TGTGCCACCAGCCGGGGTCGGAACTACGAGCAGTACTTC.

The J gene is TRBJ2-1, the V gene TRBV7-6, with 16 bases matching TRBD2. The germline V gene encodes CDR1 SGHVS and CDR2 FNYEAQ. The CDR3 length is 18 residues. V shed 5 bases, J shed 4 bases, and the junction held 8 bases outside the gene matches. CDR3 bases: TGTGCCAGCAGCCTGGGGACTAGCGGGAGGGCTGGATACAATGAGCAGTTCTTC. The encoded protein is CASSLGTSGRAGYNEQFF.

This chain connects TRBV7-2 to TRBJ2-7; tentative D call: TRBD1 (5 bases). V lost 2 bases and J 6 bases, leaving 17 bases between the germline ends. The CDR3 has 15 residues. In germline, CDR1 is SGHTA, CDR2 FQGNSA. The CDR3 DNA reads as TGTGCCAGCAGCTTAAGCGTCCGGCAGGGCGGCGAGCAGTACTTC. Translated, it gives CASSLSVRQGGEQYF.

This clone was observed a handful of times. The chain carries TRBV29-1 and TRBJ1-2, with D possibly matching TRBD1 (5 bases). There are 16 residues in the CDR3. From germline, CDR1 is SQVTM and CDR2 ANQGSEA. Trimming cost V 3 bases and J 4 bases, with 21 bases left between them. This CDR3 is CSVDVSGGVPSYGYTF. DNA of the CDR3: TGCAGCGTTGACGTAAGCGGGGGGGTACCCTCCTATGGCTACACCTTC. The full variable domain, rest sourced from reference TRBV29-1 and TRBJ1-2, is SAVISQKPSRDICQRGTSLTIQCQVDSQVTMMFWYRQQPGQSLTLIATANQGSEATYESGFVIDKFPISRPNLTFSTLTVSNMSPEDSSIYLCSVDVSGGVPSYGYTFGSGTRLTVV.

This chain connects TRBV27 to TRBJ1-2; maybe TRBD1 (6 bases). The CDR3 covers 14 residues. V was trimmed by 5 bases and J by 0 bases, leaving 10 bases between them. CDR1 is MNHEY and CDR2 is SMNVEV in the germline V gene (reference sequence). CDR3 amino acids: CASSTGLANYGYTF. The CDR3 nucleotides read TGTGCCAGCAGTACAGGGTTAGCTAACTATGGCTACACCTTC.

The chain combines TRBV7-2 with TRBJ2-3; 12 bases agree with TRBD2. CDR1 is SGHTA, CDR2 FQGNSA, per germline. Trimming cost V 3 bases and J 4 bases; bases outside gene matches: 8. CDR3 length: 17 residues. CDR3 bases: TGTGCCAGCAGCTTGACTAGCGGGAGACCCCGCGCAGATACGCAGTATTTT. Protein product: CASSLTSGRPRADTQYF.

The chain couples TRBV7-8 to TRBJ2-7; D remains ambiguous. V was shortened by 5 bases and J by 1 base, with 12 bases between the two germline ends. This CDR3 comprises 14 residues. CDR1 and CDR2 (germline): SGHVS, FQNEAQ. CDR3 in amino acids: CASSLQTRSYEQYF. The CDR3 DNA sequence: TGTGCCAGCAGCCTGCAGACACGATCCTACGAGCAGTACTTC. The full variable domain, its missing parts supplied by reference TRBV7-8 and TRBJ2-7, is GAGVSQSPRYKVAKRGQDVALRCDPISGHVSLFWYQQALGQGPEFLTYFQNEAQLDKSGLPSDRFFAERPEGSVSTLKIQRTQQEDSAVYLCASSLQTRSYEQYFGPGTRLTVT.